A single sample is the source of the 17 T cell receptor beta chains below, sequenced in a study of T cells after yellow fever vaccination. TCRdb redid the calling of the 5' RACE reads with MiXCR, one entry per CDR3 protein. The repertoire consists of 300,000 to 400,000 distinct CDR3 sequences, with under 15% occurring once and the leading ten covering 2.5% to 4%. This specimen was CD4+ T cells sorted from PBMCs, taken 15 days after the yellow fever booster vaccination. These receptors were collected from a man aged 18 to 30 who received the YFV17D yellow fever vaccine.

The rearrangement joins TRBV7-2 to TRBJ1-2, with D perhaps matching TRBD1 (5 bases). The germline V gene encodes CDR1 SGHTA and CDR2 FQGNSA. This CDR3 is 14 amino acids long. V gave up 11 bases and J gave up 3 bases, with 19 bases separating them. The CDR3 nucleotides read TGTGCCGTCGCCAAGGGAGGGGTATACTATGGCTACACCTTC. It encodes CAVAKGGVYYGYTF.

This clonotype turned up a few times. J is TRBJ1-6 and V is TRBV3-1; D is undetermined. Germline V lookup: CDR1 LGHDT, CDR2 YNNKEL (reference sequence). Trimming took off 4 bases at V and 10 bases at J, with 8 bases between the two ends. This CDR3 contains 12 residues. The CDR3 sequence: CASSRETSPLHF. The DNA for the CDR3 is TGTGCCAGCAGCCGGGAGACCTCACCCCTCCACTTT. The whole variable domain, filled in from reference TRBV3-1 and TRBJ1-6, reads DTAVSQTPKYLVTQMGNDKSIKCEQNLGHDTMYWYKQDSKKFLKIMFSYNNKELIINETVPNRFSPKSPDKAHLNLHINSLELGDSAVYFCASSRETSPLHFGNGTRLTVT.

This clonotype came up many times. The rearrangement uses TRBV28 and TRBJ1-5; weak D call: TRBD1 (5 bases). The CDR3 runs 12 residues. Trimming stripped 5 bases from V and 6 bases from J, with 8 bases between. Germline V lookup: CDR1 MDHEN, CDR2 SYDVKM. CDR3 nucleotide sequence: TGTGCCAGCAGTGCAGGGTTTCAGCCCCAGCATTTT. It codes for CASSAGFQPQHF.

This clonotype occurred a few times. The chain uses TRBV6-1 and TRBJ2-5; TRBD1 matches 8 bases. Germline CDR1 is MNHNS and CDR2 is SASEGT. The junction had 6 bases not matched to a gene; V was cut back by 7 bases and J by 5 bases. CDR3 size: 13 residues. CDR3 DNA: TGTGCCAGCAATTACAGGGGGGAGGAGACCCAGTACTTC. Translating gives CASNYRGEETQYF.

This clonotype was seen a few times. In DNA, the CDR3 is TGTGCCAGCAGCTCCGGACAGGGGAGGGACACCGGGGAGCTGTTTTTT. It translates to CASSSGQGRDTGELFF. The chain recombines TRBV7-9 with TRBJ2-2; TRBD1 matches 9 bases. There are 16 residues in the CDR3. Germline CDR1 reads SEHNR; CDR2 reads FQNEAQ (reference sequence). The V and J ends lost 4 bases and 3 bases, in that order; junction bases with no gene match: 6.

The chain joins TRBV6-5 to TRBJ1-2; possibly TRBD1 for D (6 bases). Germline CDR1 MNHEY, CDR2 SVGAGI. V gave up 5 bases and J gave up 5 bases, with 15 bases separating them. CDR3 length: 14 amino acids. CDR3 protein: CASSRGGIGYGYTF. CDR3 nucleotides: TGTGCCAGCAGTAGGGGGGGCATAGGATATGGCTACACCTTC.

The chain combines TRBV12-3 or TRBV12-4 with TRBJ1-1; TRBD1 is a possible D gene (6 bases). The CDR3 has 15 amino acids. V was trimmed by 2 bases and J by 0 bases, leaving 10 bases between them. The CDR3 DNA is TGTGCCAGCAGTTTACGGGCAGGGGTGAACACTGAAGCTTTCTTT. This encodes CASSLRAGVNTEAFF.

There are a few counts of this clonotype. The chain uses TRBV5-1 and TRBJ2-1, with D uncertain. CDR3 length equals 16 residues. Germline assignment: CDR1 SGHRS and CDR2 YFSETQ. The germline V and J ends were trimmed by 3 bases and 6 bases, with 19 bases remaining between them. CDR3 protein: CASSSGEAPLGNEQFF. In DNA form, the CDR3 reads TGCGCCAGCAGCTCCGGAGAGGCTCCCCTCGGCAATGAGCAGTTCTTC.

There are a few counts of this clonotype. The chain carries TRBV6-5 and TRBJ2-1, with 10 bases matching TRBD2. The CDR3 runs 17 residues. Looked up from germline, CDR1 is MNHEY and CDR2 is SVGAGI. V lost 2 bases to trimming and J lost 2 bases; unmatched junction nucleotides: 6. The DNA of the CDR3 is TGTGCCAGCAGTTACCACTTAGCGGGGGGACCCTACAATGAGCAGTTCTTC. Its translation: CASSYHLAGGPYNEQFF.

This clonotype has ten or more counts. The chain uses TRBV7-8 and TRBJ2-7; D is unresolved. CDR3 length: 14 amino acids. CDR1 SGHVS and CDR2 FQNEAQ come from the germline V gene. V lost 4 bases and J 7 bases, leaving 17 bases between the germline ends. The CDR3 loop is CASSSGVGQFEQYV. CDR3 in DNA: TGTGCCAGCAGCTCGGGCGTAGGGCAATTTGAGCAGTACGTC.

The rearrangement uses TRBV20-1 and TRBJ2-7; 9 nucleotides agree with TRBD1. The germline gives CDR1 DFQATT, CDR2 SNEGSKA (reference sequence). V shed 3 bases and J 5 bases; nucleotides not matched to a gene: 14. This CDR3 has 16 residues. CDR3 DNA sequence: TGCAGTGCTAGGGGAAGCCCTTGGGACAGGGAGAACGAGCAGTACTTC. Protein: CSARGSPWDRENEQYF.

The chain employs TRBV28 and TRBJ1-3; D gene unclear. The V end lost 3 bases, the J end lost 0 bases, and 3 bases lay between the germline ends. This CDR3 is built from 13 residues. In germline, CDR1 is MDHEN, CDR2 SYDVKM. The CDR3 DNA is TGTGCCAGCAGTTTGAACTCTGGAAACACCATATATTTT. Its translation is CASSLNSGNTIYF.

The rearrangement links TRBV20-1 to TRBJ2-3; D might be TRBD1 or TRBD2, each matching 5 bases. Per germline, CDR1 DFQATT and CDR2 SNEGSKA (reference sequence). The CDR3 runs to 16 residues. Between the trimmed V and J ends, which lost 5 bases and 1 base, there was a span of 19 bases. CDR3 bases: TGCAGTGCTCCCCCAGGGACGTGGGTAGGCACAGATACGCAGTATTTT. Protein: CSAPPGTWVGTDTQYF.

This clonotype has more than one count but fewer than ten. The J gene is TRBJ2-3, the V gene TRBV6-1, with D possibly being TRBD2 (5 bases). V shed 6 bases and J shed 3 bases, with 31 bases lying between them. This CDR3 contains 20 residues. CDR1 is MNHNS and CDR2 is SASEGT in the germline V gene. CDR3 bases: TGTGCCAGCAGACGACCCACACCTATCTCCCGAATAGCGTTTACAGATACGCAGTATTTT. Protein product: CASRRPTPISRIAFTDTQYF.

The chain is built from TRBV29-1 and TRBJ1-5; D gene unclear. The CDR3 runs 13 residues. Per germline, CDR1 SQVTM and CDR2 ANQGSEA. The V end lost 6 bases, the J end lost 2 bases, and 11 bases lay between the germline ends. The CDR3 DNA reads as TGCAGCGTAATGGGCCAGGGCAATCAGCCCCAGCATTTT. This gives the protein CSVMGQGNQPQHF.

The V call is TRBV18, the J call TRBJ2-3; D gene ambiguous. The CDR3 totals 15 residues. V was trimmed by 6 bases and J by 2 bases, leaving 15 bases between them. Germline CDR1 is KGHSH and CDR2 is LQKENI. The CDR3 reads CASSPFGQSTDTQYF. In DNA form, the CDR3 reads TGTGCCAGCTCGCCTTTTGGGCAGTCCACAGATACGCAGTATTTT.

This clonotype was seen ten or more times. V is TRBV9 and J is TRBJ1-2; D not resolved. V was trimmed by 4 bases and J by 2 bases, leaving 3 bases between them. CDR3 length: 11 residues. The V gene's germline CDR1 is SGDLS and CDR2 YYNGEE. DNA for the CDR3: TGTGCCAGCAGCACGAACTATGGCTACACCTTC. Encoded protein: CASSTNYGYTF.